The present T cell receptor (beta chain) was sequenced within a study of blood T cell repertoires in COVID-19 (dated by TCRdb to 2018 to 2021). Turning to the overall study: Samples covering the acute and convalescent phases of COVID-19 were provided by collaborators in the United States, Italy and Spain. Subjects who had been exposed to COVID-19, were actively infected with it, or had recovered from it provided the deeply sampled blood TCRbeta repertoires that made up the dataset. Where available, HLA class I and class II types were taken from metadata supplied by the sample provider and were not determined by assay-based typing. The samples were drawn from two sources: the first 160 participants of the ongoing ImmuneRACE study, and fewer than 1,500 subjects contributed by 6 global collaborators. The sample metadata nearly always contained a de-identified subject ID, COVID-19 status, age in years and sex. The material from the prospective study consisted of cDNA or gDNA derived from T cells, B-cell-depleted T cells, or PBMCs. A freely available public database, intended as a resource for researchers studying the immune response to SARS-CoV-2, is where the repertoires were released.

Collaborating institutions collected whole blood in K2EDTA tubes following their own protocols. For TCRbeta analysis, collaborator samples were shipped as frozen whole blood, as isolated PBMCs, or as DNA extracted from either sample type. TCRbeta CDR3 regions were amplified from genomic DNA using the immunoSEQ Assay, a bias-controlled multiplex PCR. Per the authors' processing: The number of nucleated cells in each sample was estimated by amplification of reference gene primers within the assay. To quantify the absolute abundance of each unique TCRbeta CDR3 rearrangement, sequence reads were collapsed and filtered. Productive Simpson clonality was computed per sample as the square root of Simpson's diversity index over productive rearrangements. TCRdb holds this immuneACCESS table with in-frame rearrangements only. Some clones are missing; in checked studies, unresolved V genes explain under half, and the rest has no known cause. The V and J calls and clone size come from that table; D and trimming were worked out from the DNA. In this sample the table shows approximately 150,000 clones, 65% to 85% of which occur a single time. In total, the top ten clones hold 11% of the sample.

The study at large found these results: How much clinical and demographic metadata was included differed by source and by participant, and the metadata was provided uncurated.

Reading from cysteine to phenylalanine, the CDR3 counts 18 amino acids. The CDR3 DNA has 54 bases and is translated from base 1. CDR1 is given as LGHNA and CDR2 as YSLEER, both from the germline V gene. Germline trimming amounts to 4 bases on V and 6 bases on J, with 14 as the count of junction bases outside the gene matches. Turning to this clone: Its binding antigen is unknown. There are no base qualities to consult, and no much larger clone falls within one base.

The origin of this receptor is a man in his 70s with active or convalescent COVID-19. Specimen: peripheral blood. The V and J genes are TRBV4-3 and TRBJ2-1, and TRBD2 aligns with 11 junction nucleotides. The DNA sequence is TGCGCCAGCAGCCTGATAGCCGGGGGGACTAGCGGCTTCAATGAGCAGTTCTTC. Its protein product is CASSLIAGGTSGFNEQFF.